These 5 T cell receptor beta chains share one sample of origin, sequenced in a study of blood T cell repertoires in COVID-19. The repertoire was sequenced with immunoSEQ multiplex PCR; TCRdb's copy has only in-frame clones and lacks some. The data show 160,000 or so clones, about 79% seen once. The sequencing sample was made of peripheral blood. The source is a woman between 45 and 65 years old with acute or convalescent COVID-19.

V usage is TRBV10-3 and J usage is TRBJ1-2; unclear D gene. The V end was cut by 4 bases, the J end by 2 bases, with 14 bases between. CDR1 is ENHRY and CDR2 is SYGVKD in the germline V gene. The CDR3 runs 15 residues. CDR3 loop: CAISVWQDLNYGYTF. DNA for the CDR3: TGTGCCATCAGTGTGTGGCAGGACTTGAACTATGGCTACACCTTC.

The chain combines TRBV30 with TRBJ2-7; D is unclear. V was shortened by 0 bases and J by 8 bases, with 8 bases between the two germline ends. This CDR3 comprises 11 residues. Germline assignment: CDR1 GTSNPN and CDR2 SVGIG (reference sequence). The CDR3 sequence: CAWSVRLQQYF. DNA of the CDR3: TGTGCCTGGAGTGTGCGGTTGCAGCAGTACTTC.

CDR3 loop: CASSAWTSGHWYEQYF. The CDR3 DNA reads as TGTGCCAGCAGTGCATGGACTAGCGGCCATTGGTACGAGCAGTACTTC. This chain uses TRBV2 with TRBJ2-7; the match to TRBD2 covers 10 bases. Germline CDR1 is SNHLY and CDR2 is FYNNEI. V gave up 4 bases and J gave up 4 bases; unmatched junction bases: 10. CDR3 length: 16 amino acids.

This clone has only a few counts. The chain uses TRBV18 and TRBJ2-7, with TRBD2 matching over 9 bases. This CDR3 contains 15 residues. The V gene's germline CDR1 is KGHSH and CDR2 LQKENI. V was pared by 5 bases and J by 3 bases, with 8 bases of the junction left unmatched. The CDR3 sequence: CASSTTREGLYEQYF. CDR3 DNA sequence: TGTGCCAGCTCAACTACGCGGGAGGGCCTCTACGAGCAGTACTTC.

V gene TRBV3-1 (or the pseudogene TRBV3-2) combines with J gene TRBJ2-3, with TRBD2 matching over 9 bases. This CDR3 comprises 16 residues. Germline-derived CDR1 and CDR2 are LGHDT and YNNKEL (reference sequence). Trimming took 3 bases from V and 5 from J; bases not matched to a gene: 9. CDR3: CASSHSSGKGIDTQYF. The CDR3 DNA is TGTGCCAGCAGCCATTCTAGCGGGAAGGGTATAGATACGCAGTATTTT.